This T cell receptor beta chain was obtained from a study of metastatic and nonmetastatic thyroid tumors. In the study overall: Patients with malignant and benign thyroid disease provided blood and tumor or nodule tissue, whose repertoires were compared.

This clone is medium-sized. The sample contains more than one DNA sequence encoding this CDR3. TCRdb reassembled clones from the PCR reads with MiXCR. Of tens of thousands of clones listed, 12% were seen once; the top ten hold approximately 6.2%. Trimming stripped 2 bases from V and 4 bases from J, with 11 bases between. Germline CDR1 is MNHNS and CDR2 is SASEGT. The CDR3 has 14 amino acids. Thyroid surgery was preceded by no treatment in any patient. Material for sequencing was blood. V is TRBV6-1 and J is TRBJ1-2; D unresolved. The clonotype originates from a male donor with papillary thyroid cancer or a benign thyroid nodule (not recorded which). Some clones in this sample may be carry-over from other donors' samples. CDR3 coding DNA: TGTGCCAGCAGTGAATCACCCCTCGCCTATGGCTACACCTTC. Amino acids: CASSESPLAYGYTF.